This T cell receptor (beta chain) was found in a study of vaccination and CD4 T cells after COVID-19. A note on this clonotype: As yet, its antigen is unknown.

This sample's treatment: approximately 9-day PBMC culture with coronavirus spike peptide pools or control peptides (ViraFEST assay). PCR positivity was dated March to December 2020, before US Alpha, Beta and Delta variants. Each well held under 2.5 million PBMCs in IL-2 (roughly 10 IU/ml) medium with around 10 ug/ml peptide pools. Replacement of half the medium with fresh IL-2 medium took place on days 3 and 7. The J segment lost 6 bases and the V segment lost 9 bases, leaving 7 bases of the junction unmatched. The CDR3 is 14 residues long. The germline V gene has CDR1 KGHDR and CDR2 SFDVKD. The study sequenced cultured CD4+ T cell DNA using the Oncomine TCR Beta short-read assay. Investigators isolated genomic DNA from cultured CD4+ T cells. One entry per CDR3 protein results from TCRdb running MiXCR on the PCR reads. Of 20,000 or so distinct CDR3 sequences listed, about half were seen once; the top ten hold about 13%.

This clonotype originated in a human donor with COVID-19. Sequenced input: cultured CD4+ T cells from blood. The chain couples TRBV24-1 to TRBJ1-5; the match to TRBD1 covers 10 bases. Written as DNA, the CDR3 is TGTGCCACCGGGGCGGGACAGGGGTTTCAGCCCCAGCATTTT. Its protein product is CATGAGQGFQPQHF.